One T cell receptor beta chain is described in this entry. Its antigen is unidentified. A read error may be the cause here, since a much bigger clone is one base away. The sample belongs to a study of response to subunit inactivated influenza vaccine. Study-level results: The authors suggested that few new T cells are recruited per seasonal influenza vaccination.

TCRdb analysed the RT-PCR reads with MiXCR anew, one entry per CDR3 protein. The sample yields 650,000 or so distinct CDR3 sequences, approximately 15% seen once. This CDR3 is built from 13 residues. In germline, CDR1 is LGHDT, CDR2 YNNKEL (reference sequence). The sequenced sample was PBMCs from blood, obtained 14 to 15 days before vaccination. This chain joins TRBV3-1 and TRBJ2-1; D perhaps matches TRBD2 (5 bases). This TCR was sampled from a man over 45 who received an inactivated influenza vaccine. CDR3 DNA: TGTGCCAGCAGCCGGTATGACTACAATGAGCAGTCCTTC. Amino acid sequence: CASSRYDYNEQSF.